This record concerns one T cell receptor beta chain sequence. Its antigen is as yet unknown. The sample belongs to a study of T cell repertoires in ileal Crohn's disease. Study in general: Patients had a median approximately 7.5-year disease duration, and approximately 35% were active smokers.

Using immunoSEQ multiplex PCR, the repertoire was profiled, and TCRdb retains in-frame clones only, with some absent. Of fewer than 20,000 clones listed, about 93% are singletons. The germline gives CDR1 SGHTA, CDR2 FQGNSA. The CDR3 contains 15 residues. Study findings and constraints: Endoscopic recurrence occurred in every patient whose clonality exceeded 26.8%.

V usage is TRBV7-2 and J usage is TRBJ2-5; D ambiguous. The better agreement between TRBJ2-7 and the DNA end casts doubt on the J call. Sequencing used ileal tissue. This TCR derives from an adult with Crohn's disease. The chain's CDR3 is CASSLVGRSSYEQYF. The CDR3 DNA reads TGTGCCAGCAGCTTAGTTGGCAGGTCTTCCTACGAGCAGTACTTC.